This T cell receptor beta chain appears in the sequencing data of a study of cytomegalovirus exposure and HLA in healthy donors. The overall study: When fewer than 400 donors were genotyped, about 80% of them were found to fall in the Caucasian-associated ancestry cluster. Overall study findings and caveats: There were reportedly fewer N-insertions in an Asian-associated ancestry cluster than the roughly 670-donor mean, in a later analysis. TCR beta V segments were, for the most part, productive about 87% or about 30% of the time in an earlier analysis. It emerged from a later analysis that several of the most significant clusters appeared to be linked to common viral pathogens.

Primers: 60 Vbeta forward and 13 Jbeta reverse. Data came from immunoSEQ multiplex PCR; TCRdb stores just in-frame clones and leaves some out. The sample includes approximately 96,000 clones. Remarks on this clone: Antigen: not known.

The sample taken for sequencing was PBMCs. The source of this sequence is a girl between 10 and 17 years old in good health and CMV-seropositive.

In DNA form, the CDR3 reads TGTGCCACCAGCTACGATTCTAACTATGGCTACACCTTC. This encodes CATSYDSNYGYTF. J is TRBJ1-2 and V is TRBV10-3; D is unresolved. Germline assignment: CDR1 ENHRY and CDR2 SYGVKD. The CDR3 has 13 residues. V dropped 10 bases and J dropped 0 bases, with 12 bases sitting between them.